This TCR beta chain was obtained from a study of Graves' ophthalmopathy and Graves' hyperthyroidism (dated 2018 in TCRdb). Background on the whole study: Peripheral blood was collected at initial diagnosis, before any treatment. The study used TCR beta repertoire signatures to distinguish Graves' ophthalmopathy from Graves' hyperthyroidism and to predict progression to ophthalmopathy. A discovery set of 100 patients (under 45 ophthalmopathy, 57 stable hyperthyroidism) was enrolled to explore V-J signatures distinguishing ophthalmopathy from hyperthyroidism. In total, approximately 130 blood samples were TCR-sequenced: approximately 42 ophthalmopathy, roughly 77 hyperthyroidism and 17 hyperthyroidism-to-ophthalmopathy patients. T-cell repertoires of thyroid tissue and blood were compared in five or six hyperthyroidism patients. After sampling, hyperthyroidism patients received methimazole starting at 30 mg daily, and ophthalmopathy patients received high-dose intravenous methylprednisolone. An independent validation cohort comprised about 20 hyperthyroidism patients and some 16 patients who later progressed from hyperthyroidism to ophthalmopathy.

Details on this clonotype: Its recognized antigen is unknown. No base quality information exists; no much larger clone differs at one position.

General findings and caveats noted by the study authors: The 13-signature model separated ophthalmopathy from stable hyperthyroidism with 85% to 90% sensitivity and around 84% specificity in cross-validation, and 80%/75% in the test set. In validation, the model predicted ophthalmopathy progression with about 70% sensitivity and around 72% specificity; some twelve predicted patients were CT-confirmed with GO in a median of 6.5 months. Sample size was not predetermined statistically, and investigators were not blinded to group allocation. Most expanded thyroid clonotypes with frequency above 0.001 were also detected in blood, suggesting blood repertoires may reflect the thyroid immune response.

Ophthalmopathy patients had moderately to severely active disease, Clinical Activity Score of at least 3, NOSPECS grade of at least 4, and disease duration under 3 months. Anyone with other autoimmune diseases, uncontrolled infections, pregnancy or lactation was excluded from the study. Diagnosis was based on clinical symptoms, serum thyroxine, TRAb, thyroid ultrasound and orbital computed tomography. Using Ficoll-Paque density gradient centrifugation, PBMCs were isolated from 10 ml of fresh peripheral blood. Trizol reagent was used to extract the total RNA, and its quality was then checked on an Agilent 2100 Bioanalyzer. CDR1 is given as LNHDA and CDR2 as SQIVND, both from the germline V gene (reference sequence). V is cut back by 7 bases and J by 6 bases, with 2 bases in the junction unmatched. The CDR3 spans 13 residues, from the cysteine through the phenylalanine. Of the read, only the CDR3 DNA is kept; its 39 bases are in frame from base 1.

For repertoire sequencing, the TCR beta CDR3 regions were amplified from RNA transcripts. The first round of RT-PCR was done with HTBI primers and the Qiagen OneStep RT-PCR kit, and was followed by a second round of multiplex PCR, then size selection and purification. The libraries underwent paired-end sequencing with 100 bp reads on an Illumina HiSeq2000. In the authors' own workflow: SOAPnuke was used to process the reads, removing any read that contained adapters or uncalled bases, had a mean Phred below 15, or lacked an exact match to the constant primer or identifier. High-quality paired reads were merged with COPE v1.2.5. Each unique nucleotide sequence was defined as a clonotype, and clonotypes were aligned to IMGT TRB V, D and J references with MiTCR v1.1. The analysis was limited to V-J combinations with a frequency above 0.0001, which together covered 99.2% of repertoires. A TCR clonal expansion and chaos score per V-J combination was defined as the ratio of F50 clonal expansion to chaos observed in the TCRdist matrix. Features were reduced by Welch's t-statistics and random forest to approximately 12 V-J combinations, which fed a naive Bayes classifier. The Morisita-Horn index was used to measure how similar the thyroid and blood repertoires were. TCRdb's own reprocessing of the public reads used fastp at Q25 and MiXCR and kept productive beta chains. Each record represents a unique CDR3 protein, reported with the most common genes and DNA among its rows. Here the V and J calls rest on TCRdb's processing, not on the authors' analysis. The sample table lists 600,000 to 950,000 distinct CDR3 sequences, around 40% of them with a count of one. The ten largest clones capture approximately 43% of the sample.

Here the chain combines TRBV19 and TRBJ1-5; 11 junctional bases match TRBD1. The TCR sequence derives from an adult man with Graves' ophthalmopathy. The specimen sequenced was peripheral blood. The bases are TGTGCCAGTACCGGGACAGGGGGTCAGCCCCAGCATTTT. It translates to CASTGTGGQPQHF.